Following are 32 T cell receptor beta chains from one sample sequenced in a study of blood T cells in healthy people across ages. The authors ran a second PCR of roughly 6 to 11 cycles using a sample-barcoded 5' primer and a J-beta primer mix. TCRdb re-analysed the 5' RACE reads in MiXCR, keeping a single row per CDR3 protein. The table lists some 1.6 million distinct CDR3 sequences, roughly a third of them singletons. Sequenced input: blood. These receptor sequences come from a woman in her 30s in good health.

This clonotype occurred a few times. At one of its ends the junction is not consistent with the germline gene, which may arise from a read error. The chain couples TRBV3-1 to TRBJ2-3; D is perhaps TRBD2 (5 bases). This CDR3 has 15 amino acids. The V gene's germline CDR1 is LGHDT and CDR2 YNNKEL (reference sequence). The CDR3 sequence: CASSPGLASTDAQYF. CDR3 bases: TGTGCCAGCAGCCCGGGTTTAGCGAGCACAGATGCGCAGTATTTT.

The CDR3 region is CSATTFSGGFLTDTQYF. CDR3 DNA sequence: TGCAGTGCTACCACCTTTAGCGGGGGATTCCTCACAGATACGCAGTATTTT. The chain joins TRBV20-1 to TRBJ2-3; 9 bases map to TRBD2. The CDR3 consists of 17 residues. Trimming took 4 bases from V and 2 from J; bases not matched to a gene: 13. Germline V gene data show CDR1 as DFQATT and CDR2 as SNEGSKA (reference sequence).

The sample holds many counts of this clonotype. The gene calls are TRBV12-3 or TRBV12-4 and TRBJ2-5; D ambiguous. This CDR3 is built from 13 residues. Trimming took off 6 bases at V and 4 bases at J, with 12 bases between the two ends. The CDR3 nucleotides read TGTGCCAGCAGCTCCCCCGGGTCAGAGACCCAGTACTTC. This sequence encodes CASSSPGSETQYF.

CDR3: CASGRYGYTF. The CDR3 DNA sequence: TGTGCCAGCGGGAGGTATGGCTACACCTTC. The chain is built from TRBV28 and TRBJ1-2; no definite D call. V was cut by 8 bases and J by 5 bases, with 6 bases left in between. The CDR3 is 10 residues long. CDR1 and CDR2 (germline): MDHEN, SYDVKM.

This clonotype was seen many times. The chain links TRBV4-1 to TRBJ1-5, with TRBD1 as a possible D gene (6 bases). The CDR3 is 18 residues long. V lost 1 base to trimming and J lost 5 bases, with 21 bases between them. CDR1 and CDR2 from the germline V gene are MGHRA and YSYEKL. This CDR3 is CASSQGTSVRQEDQPQHF. The CDR3 nucleotides read TGCGCCAGCAGCCAAGGTACAAGTGTCAGACAGGAGGATCAGCCCCAGCATTTT.

This clonotype appeared a few times. J is TRBJ2-3 and V is TRBV12-3 or TRBV12-4, with D perhaps TRBD1 (6 bases). This CDR3 has 14 amino acids. V lost 5 bases to trimming and J lost 7 bases, with 16 bases between them. The CDR3 nucleotides are TGTGCCAGCAGTCCCTATACAGGGATGAATACGCAGTATTTT. Translated, it gives CASSPYTGMNTQYF.

The rearrangement uses TRBV7-2 and TRBJ2-5, with no clear D. Trimming cost V 4 bases and J 5 bases, with 14 bases left between them. Germline V gene sequence: CDR1 SGHTA, CDR2 FQGNSA. The length of the CDR3 is 14 residues. The CDR3 spells CASSWYKGFETQYF. In nucleotides, the CDR3 is TGTGCCAGCAGCTGGTACAAGGGTTTTGAGACCCAGTACTTC.

This clonotype was seen a single time. The chain combines TRBV20-1 with TRBJ1-4, with D hard to call. Trimming shortened V by 5 bases and J by 2 bases, and 15 bases separated the two germline ends. In germline, CDR1 is DFQATT, CDR2 SNEGSKA (reference sequence). The CDR3 consists of 15 residues. CDR3 loop: CSAPRVPSTNEKLFF. Written as DNA, the CDR3 is TGCAGTGCTCCACGCGTCCCTTCCACTAATGAAAAACTGTTTTTT.

This clonotype was counted a few times. The rearrangement links TRBV6-1 to TRBJ2-3; TRBD2 is a possible D gene (5 bases). Per germline, CDR1 MNHNS and CDR2 SASEGT. This CDR3 spans 12 amino acids. Trimming stripped 6 bases from V and 6 bases from J, with 10 bases between. The CDR3 protein is CASSPDFDTQYF. The CDR3 DNA is TGTGCCAGCAGCCCGGACTTCGATACGCAGTATTTT.

The genes are TRBV7-6 and TRBJ2-5, with D maybe TRBD2 (6 bases). The V end was cut by 3 bases, the J end by 11 bases, with 16 bases between. The germline V gene has CDR1 SGHVS and CDR2 FNYEAQ. CDR3 length equals 13 residues. The CDR3 sequence: CASSFGGPGEQYF. The DNA of the CDR3 is TGTGCCAGCAGCTTCGGAGGGCCAGGTGAGCAGTACTTC.

The CDR3 loop is CSVVWDSLGEQYF. CDR3 nucleotides: TGCAGCGTTGTCTGGGACAGTTTGGGCGAGCAGTACTTC. The chain employs TRBV29-1 and TRBJ2-7, with 7 bases that match TRBD1. Germline V gene sequence: CDR1 SQVTM, CDR2 ANQGSEA. CDR3 size: 13 residues. V dropped 4 bases and J dropped 6; count of bases not matched to a gene: 9.

The V gene is TRBV6-1, the J gene TRBJ2-5; perhaps TRBD2 as D (6 bases). Germline loops: CDR1 MNHNS, CDR2 SASEGT. The V gene lost 6 bases and the J gene lost 7 bases, with 24 bases spanning the gap. The CDR3 has 16 amino acids. The CDR3 reads CASRAGATWEEGTQYF. CDR3 DNA: TGTGCCAGCAGAGCCGGTGCTACCTGGGAGGAGGGGACCCAGTACTTC.

The chain links TRBV28 to TRBJ2-7; TRBD1 might be the D (6 bases). V lost 5 bases and J 2 bases, leaving 19 bases between the germline ends. The length of the CDR3 is 16 residues. Germline values: CDR1 MDHEN, CDR2 SYDVKM. This CDR3 is CASSLSSGKGAYEQYF. CDR3 nucleotides: TGTGCCAGCAGTCTGAGTTCTGGAAAGGGGGCCTACGAGCAGTACTTC.

This clonotype has a single count. This chain uses TRBV7-9 with TRBJ1-6; D perhaps matches TRBD1 (5 bases). CDR3 length: 15 residues. CDR1 and CDR2 (germline): SEHNR, FQNEAQ (reference sequence). V was trimmed by 3 bases and J by 5 bases, leaving 11 bases between them. The CDR3 region is CASSFETADNSPLHF. For the CDR3, the DNA is TGTGCCAGCAGCTTCGAGACAGCCGATAATTCACCCCTCCACTTT.

The rearrangement links TRBV7-2 to TRBJ1-2; D is uncertain. Germline CDR1 reads SGHTA; CDR2 reads FQGNSA. The CDR3 extends over 14 amino acids. The V end lost 5 bases, the J end lost 0 bases, and 10 bases lay between the germline ends. In DNA, the CDR3 is TGTGCCAGCAGCCGGGGAGCTACTAACTATGGCTACACCTTC. It yields the protein CASSRGATNYGYTF. The full variable domain, completed using reference TRBV7-2 and TRBJ1-2, is GAGVSQSPSNKVTEKGKDVELRCDPISGHTALYWYRQSLGQGLEFLIYFQGNSAPDKSGLPSDRFSAERTGGSVSTLTIQRTQQEDSAVYLCASSRGATNYGYTFGSGTRLTVV.

Regarding this clonotype: At one boundary the junction diverges from the germline segment, which might be a read error. The gene calls are TRBV2 and TRBJ2-7, with 8 positions matching TRBD1. The CDR3 totals 14 residues. Germline lookup yields CDR1 SNHLY and CDR2 FYNNEI. CDR3 DNA: TGTGTCAGCAGCAGTCAGGGGGCCTCCTACGAGCAGTACTTC. It translates to CVSSSQGASYEQYF.

CDR3 in amino acids: CSARKLGQIETQYF. For the CDR3, the DNA is TGCAGTGCTAGAAAATTGGGACAGATAGAGACCCAGTACTTC. The V call is TRBV20-1, the J call TRBJ2-5; 7 nucleotides line up with TRBD1. The length of the CDR3 is 14 residues. Germline trimming cut 2 bases from V and 4 bases from J; bases unmatched to any gene: 7. Germline CDR1 DFQATT, CDR2 SNEGSKA (reference sequence).

Turning to this clonotype: A read error is possible here, since a much larger clone lies one base away. V usage is TRBV29-1 and J usage is TRBJ2-1, with no clear D. The germline V gene encodes CDR1 SQVTM and CDR2 ANQGSEA. V shed 7 bases and J shed 5 bases, with 18 bases lying between them. This CDR3 has 14 residues. The CDR3 DNA sequence: TGCAGCGGAGCGACTGGGGTCGGGCACAATGAGCAGTTCTTC. Amino acid sequence: CSGATGVGHNEQFF.

This clonotype was seen ten or more times. V and J are TRBV29-1 and TRBJ2-7, with 7 bases lining up with TRBD2. Germline assignment: CDR1 SQVTM and CDR2 ANQGSEA. This CDR3 comprises 14 residues. The J segment lost 5 bases and the V segment lost 3 bases, leaving 10 bases of the junction unmatched. The CDR3 is CSVDQGGTRDEQYF. The CDR3 DNA reads TGCAGCGTTGACCAGGGAGGGACGAGAGACGAGCAGTACTTC.

This clonotype has more than one count but fewer than ten. V and J are TRBV25-1 and TRBJ2-5, with 7 nucleotides matching TRBD1. The CDR3 consists of 15 residues. Germline V gene data show CDR1 as MGHDK and CDR2 as SYGVNS. Germline trimming cut 3 bases from V and 4 bases from J; bases unmatched to any gene: 8. The CDR3 nucleotides read TGTGCCAGCAGTGAGAGATGGAACAGGGGAGAGACCCAGTACTTC. Its translation is CASSERWNRGETQYF.

The chain combines TRBV7-2 with TRBJ2-3, with D perhaps matching TRBD2 (5 bases). CDR1 SGHTA and CDR2 FQGNSA come from the germline V gene. The CDR3 sequence is 14 residues long. With 5 bases removed from V and 6 bases from J, the gap between germline ends came to 15 bases. The CDR3 DNA reads as TGTGCCAGCAGCCGCCGGCTTAGAGGGGATACGCAGTATTTT. Amino acid sequence: CASSRRLRGDTQYF.

This clonotype was recorded many times. The CDR3: CASSLRNEQFF. The DNA for the CDR3 is TGTGCCAGCAGTTTGCGGAATGAGCAGTTCTTC. The J gene is TRBJ2-1, the V gene TRBV12-3 or TRBV12-4; D remains unclear. The CDR3 consists of 11 residues. Trimming took 3 bases from V and 7 from J, leaving 4 bases between them.

This clonotype turned up a few times. The chain recombines TRBV20-1 with TRBJ1-1; D is possibly TRBD1 (6 bases). Germline V gene data show CDR1 as DFQATT and CDR2 as SNEGSKA (reference sequence). V lost 4 bases to trimming and J lost 4 bases, with 10 bases between them. CDR3 length equals 12 residues. CDR3 in amino acids: CSATGEGTEAFF. CDR3 in DNA: TGCAGTGCTACAGGGGAAGGCACTGAAGCTTTCTTT.

The count of this clonotype is one. The rearrangement joins TRBV18 to TRBJ1-1; 9 bases line up with TRBD1. The CDR3 runs to 16 residues. The germline V gene has CDR1 KGHSH and CDR2 LQKENI. The V and J ends lost 1 base and 5 bases, in that order; junction bases with no gene match: 8. CDR3 region: CASSPRDRDLRTEAFF. The CDR3 DNA sequence: TGTGCCAGCTCACCACGGGACAGGGACCTGAGGACTGAAGCTTTCTTT.

This rearrangement joins TRBV5-1 to TRBJ2-1, with 7 bases aligning to TRBD1. V shed 7 bases, J shed 1 base, and the junction held 8 bases outside the gene matches. The CDR3 has 15 residues. Per germline, CDR1 SGHRS and CDR2 YFSETQ. CDR3 sequence: CASGERQGSYNEQFF. CDR3 coding DNA: TGCGCCAGCGGTGAAAGACAGGGTTCCTACAATGAGCAGTTCTTC.

This chain connects TRBV12-3 or TRBV12-4 to TRBJ2-1, with D possibly matching TRBD1 (5 bases). Trimming stripped 6 bases from V and 0 bases from J, with 12 bases between. The CDR3 runs to 15 residues. In nucleotides, the CDR3 is TGTGCCAGCAGGAACACAGGAAGCTCCTACAATGAGCAGTTCTTC. Its translation is CASRNTGSSYNEQFF.

This sequence joins TRBV7-6 and TRBJ2-5; TRBD2 matches 8 bases. The CDR3 totals 14 residues. V was pared by 7 bases and J by 7 bases, with 11 bases of the junction left unmatched. Germline V lookup: CDR1 SGHVS, CDR2 FNYEAQ. In DNA form, the CDR3 reads TGTGCCAGCACCACCTCTTCCGGGAGGGGGACCCAGTACTTC. Its translation: CASTTSSGRGTQYF.

This clonotype was seen more than once but under ten times. CDR3 region: CASRKTGISEGYTF. The CDR3, as DNA: TGTGCCAGCAGAAAAACAGGGATCTCCGAGGGCTACACCTTC. The J gene is TRBJ1-2, the V gene TRBV13, with D perhaps matching TRBD1 (6 bases). The germline V gene has CDR1 PRHDT and CDR2 FYEKMQ (reference sequence). CDR3 length: 14 amino acids. The germline V and J ends were trimmed by 6 bases and 8 bases, with 19 bases remaining between them.

This clonotype appeared a single time. This rearrangement joins TRBV20-1 to TRBJ2-1, with D hard to call. Germline V CDR1 and CDR2: DFQATT, SNEGSKA (reference sequence). Trimming shortened V by 6 bases and J by 4 bases, and 19 bases separated the two germline ends. The CDR3 has 15 amino acids. CDR3 DNA sequence: TGCAGTGCCCGCCTCTCGCGGTGGAAGTACAATGAGCAGTTCTTC. Its translation is CSARLSRWKYNEQFF.

With regard to this clonotype: The junction and the germline gene differ at one end; a read error may be behind it. The V call is TRBV7-7, the J call TRBJ2-1; D may be TRBD1 or TRBD2 (5 bases each). Germline V gene lookup returns CDR1 SSHAT and CDR2 FNYEAQ (reference sequence). The CDR3 length is 14 residues. The CDR3 DNA reads as TGTGCCAGCAGCTTAGGGGGACCCTACAATGGGCAGTTCTTC. It encodes CASSLGGPYNGQFF.

As regards this clonotype: A much larger clone differs from this one at a single base, so this may be a read error. The chain carries TRBV6-5 and TRBJ2-7, with TRBD2 matching 8 bases. CDR3 length equals 13 residues. CDR1 MNHEY and CDR2 SVGAGI come from the germline V gene. V was pared by 5 bases and J by 9 bases, with 9 bases of the junction left unmatched. DNA for the CDR3: TGTGCCAGCAGTACTCCGGGAGGGACCGGGCAGTACTTC. This codes for CASSTPGGTGQYF.

V and J are TRBV20-1 and TRBJ2-1; 10 bases line up with TRBD2. J gave up 8 bases and V 5 bases, and 12 bases lay outside the gene matches. Germline lookup yields CDR1 DFQATT and CDR2 SNEGSKA (reference sequence). CDR3 size: 15 residues. The CDR3 nucleotides read TGCAGTGCTCATCTTTTAGCGGGAGGATTCGATGAGCAGTTCTTC. Translating it yields CSAHLLAGGFDEQFF.